What follows are 4 T cell receptor beta chains derived from one specimen sequenced in a study of a mutant IDH1 vaccine in newly diagnosed glioma. The table came from immunoSEQ multiplex PCR; TCRdb's copy has only in-frame clones and leaves some out. The sample lists approximately 70,000 clones; roughly 84% were seen once. Specified time point: week 23, last vaccination. The vaccine gave 300 ug of a 20-mer mutant IDH1 peptide subcutaneously per dose. Their target antigens are unknown. The sample here was PBMCs, taken from a glioma patient whose treatment included an IDH1 peptide vaccine. These TCRs come from a man aged 18 to 29 with glioma.

This sequence joins TRBV7-9 and TRBJ1-1, with a weak D call TRBD1 (5 bases). CDR3 length: 14 residues. V was clipped by 5 bases and J by 4 bases, with 14 bases between them. Germline loops: CDR1 SEHNR, CDR2 FQNEAQ (reference sequence). The CDR3 bases are TGTGCCAGCAGCCAACAGGCTTGGGGCACTGAAGCTTTCTTT. Translating it yields CASSQQAWGTEAFF.

The gene calls are TRBV5-4 and TRBJ2-2; D not resolved. Per germline, CDR1 SGHNT and CDR2 YYREEE (reference sequence). The V and J ends lost 2 bases and 7 bases respectively, with 3 bases between them. CDR3 length: 11 residues. The CDR3 bases are TGTGCCAGCAGCTTCGGCGGGGAGCTGTTTTTT. Protein sequence: CASSFGGELFF. The full variable domain, completed using reference TRBV5-4 and TRBJ2-2, is ETGVTQSPTHLIKTRGQQVTLRCSSQSGHNTVSWYQQALGQGPQFIFQYYREEENGRGNFPPRFSGLQFPNYSSELNVNALELDDSALYLCASSFGGELFFGEGSRLTVL.

The rearrangement joins TRBV19 to TRBJ2-2; 13 nucleotides line up with TRBD2. Germline CDR1 is LNHDA and CDR2 is SQIVND (reference sequence). The CDR3 spans 14 residues. The J segment lost 6 bases and the V segment lost 7 bases, leaving 2 bases of the junction unmatched. The CDR3 DNA reads TGTGCCAGTACACTAGCGGGAGGGCCCGGGGAGCTGTTTTTT. It specifies CASTLAGGPGELFF.

The rearrangement links TRBV6-5 to TRBJ2-7; D is unresolved. V dropped 2 bases and J dropped 3 bases, with 17 bases sitting between them. This CDR3 spans 16 amino acids. The germline V gene has CDR1 MNHEY and CDR2 SVGAGI. CDR3 in DNA: TGTGCCAGCAGTTACAACCAAGGAGACGGTTTCTACGAGCAGTACTTC. Its protein product is CASSYNQGDGFYEQYF.